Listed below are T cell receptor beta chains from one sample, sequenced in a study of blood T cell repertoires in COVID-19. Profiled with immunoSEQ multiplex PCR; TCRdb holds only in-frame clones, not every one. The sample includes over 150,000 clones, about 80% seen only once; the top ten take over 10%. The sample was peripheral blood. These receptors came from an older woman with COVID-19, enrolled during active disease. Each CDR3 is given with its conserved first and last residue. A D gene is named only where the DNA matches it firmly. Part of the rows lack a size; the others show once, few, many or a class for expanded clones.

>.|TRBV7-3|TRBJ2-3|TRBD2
CASSSPPGRDSGDTQYF
TGTGCCAGCAGCTCCCCCCCAGGGAGGGACTCAGGGGATACGCAGTATTTT
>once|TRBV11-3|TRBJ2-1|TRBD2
CASSLESGRSNEQFF
TGTGCCAGCAGCTTAGAGAGCGGGAGGAGCAATGAGCAGTTCTTC
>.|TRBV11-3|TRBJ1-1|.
CASSTTGMANTEAFF
TGTGCCAGCAGCACTACAGGGATGGCGAACACTGAAGCTTTCTTT
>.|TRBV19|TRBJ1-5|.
CASSMGAGGQPQHF
TGTGCCAGTAGTATGGGGGCTGGTGGTCAGCCCCAGCATTTT
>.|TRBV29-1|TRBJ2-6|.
CSAYLGANVLTF
TGCAGCGCCTATCTAGGGGCCAACGTCCTGACTTTC
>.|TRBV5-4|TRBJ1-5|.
CASSWWGRREPQHF
TGTGCCAGCAGCTGGTGGGGCAGGAGGGAGCCCCAGCATTTT
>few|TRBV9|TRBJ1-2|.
CASSVLDRANYGYTF
TGTGCCAGCAGCGTTCTTGACAGAGCTAACTATGGCTACACCTTC
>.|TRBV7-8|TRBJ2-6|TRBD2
CASSQGTSGVRSGANVLTF
TGTGCCAGCAGCCAGGGAACTAGCGGGGTCCGCTCTGGGGCCAACGTCCTGACTTTC
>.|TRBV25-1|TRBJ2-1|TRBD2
CASSVSGGSYNEQFF
TGTGCCAGCAGTGTCTCCGGGGGGTCCTACAATGAGCAGTTCTTC
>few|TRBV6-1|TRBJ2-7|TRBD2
CASSEGLAGWSSYEQYF
TGTGCCAGCAGTGAGGGACTAGCGGGGTGGAGCTCCTACGAGCAGTACTTC
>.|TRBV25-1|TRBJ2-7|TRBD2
CASTGGIYEQYF
TGTGCCAGCACGGGGGGTATCTACGAGCAGTACTTC
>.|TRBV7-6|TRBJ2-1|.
CASSLSRVAEQFF
TGTGCCAGCAGCTTATCCAGAGTAGCTGAGCAGTTCTTC
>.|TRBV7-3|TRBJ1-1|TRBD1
CASSSYASQGGNTEAFF
TGTGCCAGCAGCTCCTATGCCTCACAGGGGGGCAACACTGAAGCTTTCTTT
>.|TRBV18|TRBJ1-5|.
CASSPRGEGYQPQHF
TGTGCCAGCTCACCACGCGGGGAGGGGTACCAGCCCCAGCATTTT